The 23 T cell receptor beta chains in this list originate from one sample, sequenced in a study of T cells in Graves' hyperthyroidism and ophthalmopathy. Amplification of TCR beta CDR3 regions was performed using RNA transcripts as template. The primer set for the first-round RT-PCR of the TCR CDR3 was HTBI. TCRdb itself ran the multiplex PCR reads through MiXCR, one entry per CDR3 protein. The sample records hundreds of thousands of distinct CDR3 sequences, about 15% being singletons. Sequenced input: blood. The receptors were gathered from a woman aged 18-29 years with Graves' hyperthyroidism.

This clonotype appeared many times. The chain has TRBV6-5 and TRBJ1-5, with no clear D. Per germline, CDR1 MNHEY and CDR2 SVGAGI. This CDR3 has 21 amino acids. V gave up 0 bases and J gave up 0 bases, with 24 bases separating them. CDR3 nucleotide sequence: TGTGCCAGCAGTTACTCGAATAAGGTGGCGCAGAGGGCAAATAGCAATCAGCCCCAGCATTTT. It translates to CASSYSNKVAQRANSNQPQHF.

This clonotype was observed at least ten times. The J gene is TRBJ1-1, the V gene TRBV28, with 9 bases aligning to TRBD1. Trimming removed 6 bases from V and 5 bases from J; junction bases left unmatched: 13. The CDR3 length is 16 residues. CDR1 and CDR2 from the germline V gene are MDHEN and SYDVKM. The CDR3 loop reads CASSLQGAGRWTEAFF. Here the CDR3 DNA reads TGTGCCAGCAGCCTACAGGGGGCCGGCCGTTGGACTGAAGCTTTCTTT.

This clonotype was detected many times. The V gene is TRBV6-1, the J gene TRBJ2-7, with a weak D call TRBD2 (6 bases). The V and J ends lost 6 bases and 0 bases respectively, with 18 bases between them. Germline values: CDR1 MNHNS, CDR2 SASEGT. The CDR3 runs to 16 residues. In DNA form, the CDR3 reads TGTGCCAGCAGGGGGCCCCTGCTGGGGGGCTCCTACGAGCAGTACTTC. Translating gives CASRGPLLGGSYEQYF.

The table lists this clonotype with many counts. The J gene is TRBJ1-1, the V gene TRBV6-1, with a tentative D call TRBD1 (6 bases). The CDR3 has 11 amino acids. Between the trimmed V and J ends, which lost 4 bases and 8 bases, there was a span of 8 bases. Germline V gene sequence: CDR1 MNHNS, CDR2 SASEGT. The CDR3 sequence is CASSAGTEAFF. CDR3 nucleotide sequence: TGTGCCAGCAGTGCGGGGACAGAAGCTTTCTTT.

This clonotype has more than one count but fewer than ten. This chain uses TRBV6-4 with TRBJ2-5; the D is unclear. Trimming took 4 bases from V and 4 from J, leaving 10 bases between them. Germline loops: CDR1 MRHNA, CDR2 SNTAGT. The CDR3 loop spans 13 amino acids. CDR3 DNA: TGTGCCAGCAGTGCAAATCTGGGAGAGACCCAGTACTTC. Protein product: CASSANLGETQYF.

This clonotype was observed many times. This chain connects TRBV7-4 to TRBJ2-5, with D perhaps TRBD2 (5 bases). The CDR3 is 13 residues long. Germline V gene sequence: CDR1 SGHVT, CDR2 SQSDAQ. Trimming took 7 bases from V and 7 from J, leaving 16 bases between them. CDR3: CASTLLEAGTQYF. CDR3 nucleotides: TGTGCCAGCACCCTACTGGAGGCTGGGACCCAGTACTTC.

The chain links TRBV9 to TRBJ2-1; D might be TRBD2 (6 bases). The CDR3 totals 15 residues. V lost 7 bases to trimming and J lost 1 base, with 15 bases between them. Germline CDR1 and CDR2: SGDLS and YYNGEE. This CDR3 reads CASGHGGGSYNEQFF. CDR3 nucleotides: TGTGCCAGCGGACACGGAGGAGGGTCCTACAATGAGCAGTTCTTC.

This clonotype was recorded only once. This CDR3 reads CATSRQSPGVGEQFF. The CDR3 DNA reads TGTGCCACCAGCAGACAATCCCCCGGAGTTGGTGAGCAGTTCTTC. V usage is TRBV15 and J usage is TRBJ2-1; D unclear. V lost 2 bases to trimming and J lost 9 bases, with 17 bases between them. The CDR3 loop spans 15 amino acids. Germline V gene lookup returns CDR1 LNHNV and CDR2 YYDKDF (reference sequence).

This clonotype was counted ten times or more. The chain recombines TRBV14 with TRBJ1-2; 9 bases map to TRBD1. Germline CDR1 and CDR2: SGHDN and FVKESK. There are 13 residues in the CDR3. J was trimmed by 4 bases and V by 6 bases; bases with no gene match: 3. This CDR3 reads CASRATGGYGYTF. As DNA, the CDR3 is TGTGCCAGCAGGGCGACAGGGGGCTATGGCTACACCTTC.

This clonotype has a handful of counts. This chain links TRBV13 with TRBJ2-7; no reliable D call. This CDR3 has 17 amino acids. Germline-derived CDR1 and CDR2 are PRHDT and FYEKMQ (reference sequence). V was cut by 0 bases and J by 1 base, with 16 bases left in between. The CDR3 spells CASSLGARAPKSYEQYF. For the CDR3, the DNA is TGTGCCAGCAGCTTAGGTGCTCGGGCCCCCAAATCCTACGAGCAGTACTTC.

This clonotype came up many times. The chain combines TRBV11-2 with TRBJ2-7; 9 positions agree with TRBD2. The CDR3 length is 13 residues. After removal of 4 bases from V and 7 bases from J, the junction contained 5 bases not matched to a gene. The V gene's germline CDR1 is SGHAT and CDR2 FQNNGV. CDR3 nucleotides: TGTGCCAGCAGCTCGGCGGGGGGGCGGGAGCAGTACTTC. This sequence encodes CASSSAGGREQYF.

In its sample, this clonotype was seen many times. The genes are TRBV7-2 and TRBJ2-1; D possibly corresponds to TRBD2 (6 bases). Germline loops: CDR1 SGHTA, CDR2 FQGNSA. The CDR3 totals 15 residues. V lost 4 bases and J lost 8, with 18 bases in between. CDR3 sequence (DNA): TGTGCCAGCAGCTCCTGGCCGCCGGGAGTGCATGAGCAGTTCTTC. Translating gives CASSSWPPGVHEQFF.

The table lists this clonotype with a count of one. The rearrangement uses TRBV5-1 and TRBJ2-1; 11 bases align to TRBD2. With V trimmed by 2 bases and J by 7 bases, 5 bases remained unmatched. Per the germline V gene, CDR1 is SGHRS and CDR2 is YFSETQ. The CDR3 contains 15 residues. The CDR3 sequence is CASSLLAGDRNEQFF. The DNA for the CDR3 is TGCGCCAGCAGCTTACTAGCGGGAGATCGGAATGAGCAGTTCTTC.

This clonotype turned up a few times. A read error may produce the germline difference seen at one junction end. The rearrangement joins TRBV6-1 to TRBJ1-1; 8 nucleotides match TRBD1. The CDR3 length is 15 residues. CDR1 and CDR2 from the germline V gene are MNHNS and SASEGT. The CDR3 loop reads CASLLQGVGYTEAFF. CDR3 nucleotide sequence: TGTGCCAGCCTTTTACAGGGGGTTGGTTACACTGAAGCCTTCTTT.

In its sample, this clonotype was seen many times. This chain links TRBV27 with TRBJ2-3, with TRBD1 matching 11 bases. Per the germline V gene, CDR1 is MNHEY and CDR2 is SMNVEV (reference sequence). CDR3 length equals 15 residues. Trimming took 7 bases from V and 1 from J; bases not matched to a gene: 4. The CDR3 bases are TGTGCCAGCATTCCGGGACAGGGGGGCACAGATACGCAGTATTTT. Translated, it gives CASIPGQGGTDTQYF.

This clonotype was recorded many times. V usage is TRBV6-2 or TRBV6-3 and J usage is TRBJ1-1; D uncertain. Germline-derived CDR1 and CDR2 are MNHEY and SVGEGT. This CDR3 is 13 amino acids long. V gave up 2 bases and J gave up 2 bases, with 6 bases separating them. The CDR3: CASSYRSNTEAFF. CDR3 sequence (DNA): TGTGCCAGCAGTTACAGGAGTAACACTGAAGCTTTCTTT.

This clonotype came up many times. The CDR3 DNA reads as TGTGCCAGCAGTCCTCGAGCTTCGTCCTACGAGCAGTACTTC. The encoded protein is CASSPRASSYEQYF. The genes are TRBV18 and TRBJ2-7; D is unclear. Per germline, CDR1 KGHSH and CDR2 LQKENI. V dropped 8 bases and J dropped 1 base, with 15 bases sitting between them. The CDR3 is made up of 14 amino acids.

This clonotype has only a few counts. CDR3 sequence: CASSQEAWVSEAFF. CDR3 nucleotide sequence: TGCGCCAGCAGCCAAGAGGCTTGGGTATCCGAAGCTTTCTTT. The chain employs TRBV4-1 and TRBJ1-1; D is uncertain. The ends were cut back, 0 bases at V and 8 bases at J, with 13 bases in the middle. This CDR3 has 14 residues. The germline gives CDR1 MGHRA, CDR2 YSYEKL.

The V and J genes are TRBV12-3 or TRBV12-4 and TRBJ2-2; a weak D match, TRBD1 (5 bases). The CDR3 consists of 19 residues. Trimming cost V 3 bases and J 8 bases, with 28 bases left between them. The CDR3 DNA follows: TGTGCCAGCAGTTTTTCGATAGTCAGCAGGCCGCCCGGACAAGGGGAGCTGTTTTTT. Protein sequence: CASSFSIVSRPPGQGELFF.

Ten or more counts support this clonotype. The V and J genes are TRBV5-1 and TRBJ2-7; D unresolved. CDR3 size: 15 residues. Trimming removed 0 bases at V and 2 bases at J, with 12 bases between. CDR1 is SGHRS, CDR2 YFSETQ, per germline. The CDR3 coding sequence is TGCGCCAGCAGCTTGGGGGATGACACGACCTACGAGCAGTACTTC. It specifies CASSLGDDTTYEQYF.

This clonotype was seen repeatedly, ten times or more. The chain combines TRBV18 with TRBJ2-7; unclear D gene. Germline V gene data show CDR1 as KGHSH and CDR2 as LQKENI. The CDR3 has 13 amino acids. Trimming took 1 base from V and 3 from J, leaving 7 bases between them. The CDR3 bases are TGTGCCAGCTCACCACTCATCGACTACGAGCAGTACTTC. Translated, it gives CASSPLIDYEQYF. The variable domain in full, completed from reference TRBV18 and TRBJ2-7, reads NAGVMQNPRHLVRRRGQEARLRCSPMKGHSHVYWYRQLPEEGLKFMVYLQKENIIDESGMPKERFSAEFPKEGPSILRIQQVVRGDSAAYFCASSPLIDYEQYFGPGTRLTVT.

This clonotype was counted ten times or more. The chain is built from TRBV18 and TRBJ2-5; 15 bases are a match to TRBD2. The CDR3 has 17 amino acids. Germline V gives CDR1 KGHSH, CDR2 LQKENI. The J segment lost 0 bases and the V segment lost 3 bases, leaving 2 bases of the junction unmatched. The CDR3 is CASSPGLAGGHQETQYF. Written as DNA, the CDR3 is TGTGCCAGCTCACCGGGACTAGCGGGAGGTCACCAAGAGACCCAGTACTTC.

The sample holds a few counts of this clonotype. This chain's CDR3 is CASSLRLSSGTDTQYF. The DNA for the CDR3 is TGTGCCAGCAGTTTAAGGCTATCATCAGGGACAGATACGCAGTATTTT. The chain has TRBV27 and TRBJ2-3; weak D call: TRBD1 (5 bases). This CDR3 spans 16 amino acids. The V end was cut by 2 bases, the J end by 3 bases, with 15 bases between. The germline CDR1 and CDR2 sequences are MNHEY and SMNVEV (reference sequence).